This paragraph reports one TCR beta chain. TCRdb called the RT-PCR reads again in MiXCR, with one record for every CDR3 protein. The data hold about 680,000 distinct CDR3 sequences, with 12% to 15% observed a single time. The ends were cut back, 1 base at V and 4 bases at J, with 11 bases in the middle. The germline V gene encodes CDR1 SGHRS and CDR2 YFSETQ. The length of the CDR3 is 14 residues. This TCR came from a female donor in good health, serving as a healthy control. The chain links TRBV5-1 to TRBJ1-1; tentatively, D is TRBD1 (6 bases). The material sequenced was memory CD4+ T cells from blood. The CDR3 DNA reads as TGCGCCAGCAGCTTGACTACAGGGAGCACTGAAGCTTTCTTT. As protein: CASSLTTGSTEAFF.